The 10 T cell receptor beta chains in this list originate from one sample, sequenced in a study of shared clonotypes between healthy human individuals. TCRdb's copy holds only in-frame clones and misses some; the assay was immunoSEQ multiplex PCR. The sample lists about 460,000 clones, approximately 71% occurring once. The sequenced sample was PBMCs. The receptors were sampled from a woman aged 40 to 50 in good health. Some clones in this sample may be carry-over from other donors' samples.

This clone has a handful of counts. The CDR3 is CASSPAGKPADTQYF. The CDR3 DNA follows: TGCGCCAGCAGCCCAGCGGGGAAACCGGCAGATACGCAGTATTTT. The chain links TRBV5-1 to TRBJ2-3, with TRBD2 identical over 7 bases. J was trimmed by 4 bases and V by 4 bases; bases with no gene match: 9. The germline V gene has CDR1 SGHRS and CDR2 YFSETQ. This CDR3 is built from 15 residues.

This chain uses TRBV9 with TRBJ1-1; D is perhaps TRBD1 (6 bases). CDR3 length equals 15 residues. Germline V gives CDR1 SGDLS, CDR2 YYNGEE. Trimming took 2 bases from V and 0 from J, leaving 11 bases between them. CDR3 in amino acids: CASSVTGKLNTEAFF. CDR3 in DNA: TGTGCCAGCAGCGTCACAGGGAAGTTGAACACTGAAGCTTTCTTT.

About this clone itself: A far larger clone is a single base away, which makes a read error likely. CDR3 loop: CTSSQANTEAFF. CDR3 sequence (DNA): TGTACCAGCAGTCAAGCTAACACTGAAGCTTTCTTT. This chain links TRBV6-1 with TRBJ1-1; D is ambiguous. The germline V gene has CDR1 MNHNS and CDR2 SASEGT. This CDR3 region has 12 residues.

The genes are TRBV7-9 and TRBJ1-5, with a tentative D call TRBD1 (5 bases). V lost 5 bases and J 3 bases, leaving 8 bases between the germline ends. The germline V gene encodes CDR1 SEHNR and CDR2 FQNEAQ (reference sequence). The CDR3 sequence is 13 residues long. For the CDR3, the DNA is TGTGCCAGCAGCGACAGTTCCAATCAGCCCCAGCATTTT. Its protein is CASSDSSNQPQHF. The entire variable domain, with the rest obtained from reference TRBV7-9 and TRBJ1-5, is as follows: DTGVSQNPRHKITKRGQNVTFRCDPISEHNRLYWYRQTLGQGPEFLTYFQNEAQLEKSRLLSDRFSAERPKGSFSTLEIQRTEQGDSAMYLCASSDSSNQPQHFGDGTRLSIL.

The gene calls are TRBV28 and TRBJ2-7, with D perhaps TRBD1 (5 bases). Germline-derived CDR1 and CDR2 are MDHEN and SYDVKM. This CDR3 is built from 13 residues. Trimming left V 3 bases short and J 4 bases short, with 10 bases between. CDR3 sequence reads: CASSFNDRYEQYF. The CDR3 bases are TGTGCCAGCAGTTTCAACGACAGATACGAGCAGTACTTC. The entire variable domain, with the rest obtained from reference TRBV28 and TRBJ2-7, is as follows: DVKVTQSSRYLVKRTGEKVFLECVQDMDHENMFWYRQDPGLGLRLIYFSYDVKMKEKGDIPEGYSVSREKKERFSLILESASTNQTSMYLCASSFNDRYEQYFGPGTRLTVT.

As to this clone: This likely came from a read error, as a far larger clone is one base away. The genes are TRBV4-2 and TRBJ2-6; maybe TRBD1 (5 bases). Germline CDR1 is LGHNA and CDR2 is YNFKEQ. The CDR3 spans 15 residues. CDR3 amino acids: CASSQEGSGANALTF. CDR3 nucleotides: TGTGCCAGCAGCCAAGAGGGGTCTGGGGCCAACGCCCTGACTTTC.

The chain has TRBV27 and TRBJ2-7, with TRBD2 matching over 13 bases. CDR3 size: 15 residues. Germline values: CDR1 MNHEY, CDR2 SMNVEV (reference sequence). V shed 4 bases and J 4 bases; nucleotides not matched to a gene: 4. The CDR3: CASSSGLAGVYEQYF. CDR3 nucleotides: TGTGCCAGCAGTTCCGGACTAGCGGGGGTTTACGAGCAGTACTTC.

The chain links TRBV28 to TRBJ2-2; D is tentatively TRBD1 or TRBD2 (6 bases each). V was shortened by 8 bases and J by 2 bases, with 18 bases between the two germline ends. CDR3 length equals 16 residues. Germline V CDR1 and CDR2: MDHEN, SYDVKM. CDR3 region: CASSLEGGPNTGELFF. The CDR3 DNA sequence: TGTGCCAGCTCCCTCGAGGGGGGTCCTAACACCGGGGAGCTGTTTTTT.

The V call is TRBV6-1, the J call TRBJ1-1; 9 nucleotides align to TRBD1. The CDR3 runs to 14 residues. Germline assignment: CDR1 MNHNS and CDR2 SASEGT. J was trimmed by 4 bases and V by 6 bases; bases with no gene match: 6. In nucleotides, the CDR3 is TGTGCCAGCAGCCGGGACAGGGATAGCACTGAAGCTTTCTTT. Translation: CASSRDRDSTEAFF.

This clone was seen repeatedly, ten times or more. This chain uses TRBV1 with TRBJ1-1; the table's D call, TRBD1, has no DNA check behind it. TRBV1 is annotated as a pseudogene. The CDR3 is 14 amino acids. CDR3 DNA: TGCACCAGCAGCCAAGATACAGGGGGCACTGAAGCTTTCTTT. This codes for CTSSQDTGGTEAFF.